This entry is about one T cell receptor beta chain. Germline trimming cut 7 bases from V and 1 base from J; bases unmatched to any gene: 6. CDR3 size: 15 residues. In germline, CDR1 is SGHTA, CDR2 FQGNSA. Assay: immunoSEQ multiplex PCR; the TCRdb copy retains only in-frame clones and omits some. Of tens of thousands of clones listed, 70% to 85% are singletons. These data come from a study of blood T cell repertoires in COVID-19. Study-level information: There were acute and convalescent COVID-19 samples, and they came from the United States, Italy and Spain. PBMCs, B-cell-depleted T cells, or T cells provided the cDNA or gDNA that made up the material.

The TCR originated in a human donor in a cohort sampled during active COVID-19. This chain joins TRBV7-2 and TRBJ2-1; 8 bases agree with TRBD2. Sequencing was performed on peripheral blood. The CDR3: CASTTRGGSYNEQFF. DNA of the CDR3: TGTGCCAGCACCACACGCGGGGGGTCCTACAATGAGCAGTTCTTC.